The rows below give T cell receptor beta chains drawn from one sample of a study of identical twins. One entry per CDR3 protein results from TCRdb running MiXCR on the 5' RACE reads. Of fewer than 900,000 distinct CDR3 sequences in the sample, approximately 18% were seen once. The sample was also linked to a second study, of T cells expressing NK-cell markers.

The specimen was PBMCs. The origin of the receptors is a woman under 30 in good health. The CDR3 runs from the conserved cysteine through the conserved F or W. D genes are given only for firm matches. Rows give clone size only sometimes, using once, few, many, or a class for an expanded clone.

J: TRBJ2-5
size: few
V: TRBV7-2
D: TRBD2
DNA: TGTGCCAGCAGCTTAGTTGGGACTAGCTTGGAAGAGACCCAGTACTTC
CDR3: CASSLVGTSLEETQYF

J: TRBJ2-3
size: NA
V: TRBV5-1
D: NA
DNA: TGCGCCAGCAGCTTGGATCGTACCACCGGGGCAGATACGCAGTATTTT
CDR3: CASSLDRTTGADTQYF

J: TRBJ2-5
size: NA
V: TRBV25-1
D: TRBD1
DNA: TGTGCCAGCAGTGAATTCAAACCGGGACAGCAAGGAGAGACCCAGTACTTC
CDR3: CASSEFKPGQQGETQYF

J: TRBJ2-4
size: few
V: TRBV7-2
D: NA
DNA: TGTGCCAGCAGCCTGGAGTATCCCGGTCTTCAGTACTTC
CDR3: CASSLEYPGLQYF

J: TRBJ1-1
size: NA
V: TRBV5-5
D: NA
DNA: TGTGCCAGCAGCCCAGGAGTGGCGAACACTGAAGCTTTCTTT
CDR3: CASSPGVANTEAFF

J: TRBJ1-1
size: NA
V: TRBV5-1
D: NA
DNA: TGCGCCAGCAGCCAAACACCCTACGGGGACGGGTCTGAAGCTTTCTTT
CDR3: CASSQTPYGDGSEAFF

J: TRBJ2-7
size: few
V: TRBV10-1
D: NA
DNA: TGCGCCAGCAGCCAGGGACTGCCCTCCTACGAGCAGTACTTC
CDR3: CASSQGLPSYEQYF

J: TRBJ1-1
size: NA
V: TRBV11-2
D: NA
DNA: TGTGCCAGCAGCTCCCTGCGGGGTTACACTGAAGCTTTCTTT
CDR3: CASSSLRGYTEAFF

J: TRBJ2-7
size: NA
V: TRBV7-2
D: NA
DNA: TGTGCCAGCAGCAGTACGAGAAGTTCCGCCTACGAGCAGTACTTC
CDR3: CASSSTRSSAYEQYF

J: TRBJ2-7
size: NA
V: TRBV29-1
D: TRBD1
DNA: TGCAGCGCTGCGCGAGGACAGGAGAGCTGGTCCTACGAGCAGTACTTC
CDR3: CSAARGQESWSYEQYF

J: TRBJ1-5
size: NA
V: TRBV6-1
D: NA
DNA: TGTGCCAGCTATCCAGGGCGGGGTGCTAATCAGCCCCAGCATTTT
CDR3: CASYPGRGANQPQHF

J: TRBJ2-3
size: few
V: TRBV20-1
D: TRBD2
DNA: TGCAGCGGATCAGGAGTCGGGACTAGTTTTGGTACGCAGTATTTT
CDR3: CSGSGVGTSFGTQYF

J: TRBJ2-3
size: few
V: TRBV3-1
D: TRBD2
DNA: TGTGCCAGCAGCCAAAGGGCCGCTAGCGGGGTTAGCACAGATACGCAGTATTTT
CDR3: CASSQRAASGVSTDTQYF

J: TRBJ2-2
size: NA
V: TRBV10-3
D: TRBD1
DNA: TGTGCCATCAGTGAGAGACAGGGCGCGACCGGGGAGCTGTTTTTT
CDR3: CAISERQGATGELFF

J: TRBJ1-5
size: once
V: TRBV7-9
D: NA
DNA: TGTGCCAGCACCTTGGGGGGGGAGCCCCAGCATTTT
CDR3: CASTLGGEPQHF

J: TRBJ2-1
size: NA
V: TRBV5-1
D: TRBD2
DNA: TGCGCCAGCAGCTTGATGGCGGGAGGAACCTACAATGAGCAGTTCTTC
CDR3: CASSLMAGGTYNEQFF

J: TRBJ2-5
size: NA
V: TRBV18
D: TRBD2
DNA: TGTGCCAGCTCACCCGGACTAGCGGATGAGACCCAGTACTTC
CDR3: CASSPGLADETQYF

J: TRBJ1-4
size: NA
V: TRBV20-1
D: NA
DNA: TGCAGTGCTAGGGGCACTAATGAAAAACTGTTTTTT
CDR3: CSARGTNEKLFF

J: TRBJ1-2
size: NA
V: TRBV7-2
D: NA
DNA: TGTGCCGTATGGACCAGGGTTAACTATGGCTACACCTTC
CDR3: CAVWTRVNYGYTF

J: TRBJ2-3
size: NA
V: TRBV12-3/TRBV12-4
D: NA
DNA: TGTGCCAGCAGTCCCGGGGCGAATACGCAGTATTTT
CDR3: CASSPGANTQYF

J: TRBJ1-1
size: NA
V: TRBV3-1
D: NA
DNA: TGTGCCAGCAGCGCCCAACAGGCTCAAGCTTTCTTT
CDR3: CASSAQQAQAFF

J: TRBJ2-5
size: NA
V: TRBV3-1
D: NA
DNA: TGTGCCAGCAGCCAAGAGCTCCACCGGAGGGAGACCCAGTACTTC
CDR3: CASSQELHRRETQYF

J: TRBJ1-2
size: many
V: TRBV29-1
D: NA
DNA: TGCAGCGGATCGGGGTTAAACGAAGGCTACACCTTC
CDR3: CSGSGLNEGYTF

J: TRBJ1-2
size: few
V: TRBV6-1
D: NA
DNA: TGTGCCAGTCGGACGGGCCAGGACTATGGCTACACCTTC
CDR3: CASRTGQDYGYTF

J: TRBJ2-1
size: few
V: TRBV14
D: NA
DNA: TGTGCCAGCAGCCAAGATTTAGGTTCCGCCTTTGAGCAGTTCTTC
CDR3: CASSQDLGSAFEQFF

J: TRBJ2-1
size: few
V: TRBV27
D: TRBD2
DNA: TGTGCCAGCAGTTTCTCGAGGACTAGTGATGAGCAGTTCTTC
CDR3: CASSFSRTSDEQFF

J: TRBJ2-1
size: NA
V: TRBV18
D: TRBD2
DNA: TGTGCCAGCTCACCTTTAGCGGGGGCAGGAGAGCAGTTCTTC
CDR3: CASSPLAGAGEQFF

J: TRBJ1-5
size: few
V: TRBV6-2/TRBV6-3
D: NA
DNA: TGTGCCAGCAGTTGGGGACGGGTCAGCAATCAGCCCCAGCATTTT
CDR3: CASSWGRVSNQPQHF

J: TRBJ2-5
size: NA
V: TRBV7-8
D: TRBD2
DNA: TGTGCCAGCAGCTCCTCCTCTAGCGGGAGCGGGACGGAGACCCAGTACTTC
CDR3: CASSSSSSGSGTETQYF

J: TRBJ2-5
size: NA
V: TRBV21-1
D: NA
DNA: TGTGCCAGCAGCCTTCGATGGGGCCGCGGAAAGGCGACCCAGTACTTC
CDR3: CASSLRWGRGKATQYF

J: TRBJ2-1
size: NA
V: TRBV6-2/TRBV6-3
D: TRBD2
DNA: TGTGCCAGCACCTGGACTAGCCGATATGAGCAGTTCTTC
CDR3: CASTWTSRYEQFF

J: TRBJ2-5
size: few
V: TRBV20-1
D: NA
DNA: TGCAGTGCTACAGGGTGGCAAGAGACCCAGTACTTC
CDR3: CSATGWQETQYF

J: TRBJ1-2
size: NA
V: TRBV12-3/TRBV12-4
D: NA
DNA: TGTGCCAGCAGTTTCGGGCAGGGAACCTATGGCTACACCTTC
CDR3: CASSFGQGTYGYTF

J: TRBJ2-4
size: few
V: TRBV15
D: NA
DNA: TGTGCCACCAGCAGAGATTTCCCAGTAGGGGCCAAAAACATTCAGTACTTC
CDR3: CATSRDFPVGAKNIQYF

J: TRBJ2-7
size: NA
V: TRBV5-1
D: NA
DNA: TGCGCCAGCAGCTTGACCCACGACGTCGAGCAGTACTTC
CDR3: CASSLTHDVEQYF

J: TRBJ2-1
size: NA
V: TRBV20-1
D: NA
DNA: TGCAGTGCCCTAAAGGGGGGCGATCATGAGCAGTTCTTC
CDR3: CSALKGGDHEQFF

J: TRBJ2-1
size: NA
V: TRBV5-1
D: NA
DNA: TGCGCCAGCAGCTTTCGACATGGTGAGCAGTTCTTC
CDR3: CASSFRHGEQFF

J: TRBJ2-7
size: few
V: TRBV29-1
D: NA
DNA: TGCAGCGTTGAGGGGGGGGCGCGCTACGAGCAGTACTTC
CDR3: CSVEGGARYEQYF

J: TRBJ2-2
size: once
V: TRBV27
D: NA
DNA: TGTGCCAGCAGTTTATGGCCAGGCACCGGGGAGCTGTTTTTT
CDR3: CASSLWPGTGELFF

J: TRBJ1-1
size: NA
V: TRBV20-1
D: TRBD1
DNA: TGCAGTGTGACAGGGGGCGCGAGTTTGGGCACTGAAGCTTTCTTT
CDR3: CSVTGGASLGTEAFF

J: TRBJ1-5
size: many
V: TRBV12-3/TRBV12-4
D: NA
DNA: TGTGCCAGCAGTTTCTCGGTTAATCAGCCCCAGCATTTT
CDR3: CASSFSVNQPQHF

J: TRBJ2-7
size: NA
V: TRBV5-1
D: TRBD1
DNA: TGCGCCAGCAGCGCCGGAGATACGACAGGGTCGTACGAGCAGTACTTC
CDR3: CASSAGDTTGSYEQYF

J: TRBJ2-3
size: few
V: TRBV27
D: NA
DNA: TGTGCCAGCAGCGGGCAGGGAGGCCTTACGGATACGCAGTATTTT
CDR3: CASSGQGGLTDTQYF